This T cell receptor (beta chain) was recorded in a study of cytomegalovirus exposure and HLA in healthy donors. Study background: Both the 95 to 150 validation repertoires and the approximately 640 first-cohort repertoires used the same platform, as reported by a later analysis. Notes on the study in general: Investigators reported 164 TCR beta chains as tied to cytomegalovirus. Reports credit the classifier with highly specific, highly sensitive diagnosis of cytomegalovirus status.

With respect to this clone: Its specificity is unknown.

This CDR3 has 21 amino acids. V lost 3 bases, J lost 4 bases, and 28 bases lay in between. Germline assignment: CDR1 MGHRA and CDR2 YSYEKL. The method was immunoSEQ multiplex PCR; TCRdb's version includes in-frame clones alone and lacks a portion of them. The sample holds 100,000 to 150,000 clones, approximately 95% seen once. This sequence joins TRBV4-1 and TRBJ2-6; a possible D gene is TRBD1 (6 bases). This receptor was identified in a man between 18 and 35 years old in good health and CMV-seronegative. Sequenced material: PBMCs. The CDR3 spells CASSHHPNTGTIYGGANVLTF. Written as DNA, the CDR3 is TGCGCCAGCAGCCACCACCCCAATACCGGGACAATCTATGGAGGGGCCAACGTCCTGACTTTC.